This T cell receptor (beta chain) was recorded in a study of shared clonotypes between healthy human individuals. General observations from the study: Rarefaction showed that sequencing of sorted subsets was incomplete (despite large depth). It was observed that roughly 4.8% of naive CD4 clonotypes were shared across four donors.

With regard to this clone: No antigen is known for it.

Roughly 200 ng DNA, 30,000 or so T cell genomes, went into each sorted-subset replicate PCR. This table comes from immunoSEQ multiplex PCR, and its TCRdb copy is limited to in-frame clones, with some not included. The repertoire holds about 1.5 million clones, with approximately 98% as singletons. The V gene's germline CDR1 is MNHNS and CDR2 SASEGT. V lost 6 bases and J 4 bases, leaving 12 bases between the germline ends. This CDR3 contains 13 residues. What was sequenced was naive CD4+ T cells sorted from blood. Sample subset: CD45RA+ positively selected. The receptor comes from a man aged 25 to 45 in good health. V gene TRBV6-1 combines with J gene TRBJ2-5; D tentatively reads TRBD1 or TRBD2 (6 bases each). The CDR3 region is CASSARGRETQYF. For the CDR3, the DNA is TGTGCCAGCAGCGCACGGGGGCGAGAGACCCAGTACTTC.